This TCR beta chain derives from a study of shared clonotypes between healthy human individuals. The assay was immunoSEQ multiplex PCR, and TCRdb's table has in-frame clones only and misses some. This table holds over 100,000 clones, approximately 70% found once. Each donor was a Caucasian adult residing in Nashville, Tennessee. The study's findings and limits: Larger richness was generally estimated for naive than memory subsets. Shared clonotypes: 4.5% to 6.5% naive CD4, about 3.3% naive CD8, around 2.2% memory CD4, 0.35% to 0.5% memory CD8.

V lost 4 bases to trimming and J lost 5 bases, with 21 bases between them. The germline gives CDR1 MDHEN, CDR2 SYDVKM. This CDR3 is built from 18 residues. Remarks on this clone: The antigen is undetermined.

The sequence came from a woman aged 25 to 39 in good health. Material: memory CD8+ T cells sorted from blood. The sample's subset: CD45RO+ cells pooled with CCR7-negative TemRA cells. The chain is built from TRBV28 and TRBJ2-6, with a weak D call TRBD1 (5 bases). The CDR3: CASSSDILDTSRANVLTF. The CDR3 region has the DNA TGTGCCAGCAGTTCGGACATCCTTGACACAAGTCGGGCCAACGTCCTGACTTTC. Full variable domain (missing parts from reference TRBV28 and TRBJ2-6): DVKVTQSSRYLVKRTGEKVFLECVQDMDHENMFWYRQDPGLGLRLIYFSYDVKMKEKGDIPEGYSVSREKKERFSLILESASTNQTSMYLCASSSDILDTSRANVLTFGAGSRLTVL.